Listed here are 5 T cell receptor beta chains from one sample, sequenced in a study of monozygotic twins with inflammatory bowel disease. TCRdb reprocessed the 5' RACE reads and keeps a single row for each CDR3 protein, giving no DNA. The sample has about 110,000 distinct CDR3 sequences, and its top ten clones hold roughly an eighth. The sample comprised blood. The receptor set was obtained from a human donor with ulcerative colitis or Crohn's disease, or a healthy co-twin of an affected twin (not recorded which).

The chain couples TRBV9 to TRBJ1-3. The CDR3 length is 16 residues. CDR1 is SGDLS, CDR2 YYNGEE, per germline. Here the CDR3 reads CASSVEGSYSGNTIYF.

The chain recombines TRBV2 with TRBJ1-5. Germline values: CDR1 SNHLY, CDR2 FYNNEI. CDR3 length: 13 residues. Here the CDR3 reads CASRATYNQPQHF.

The CDR3 sequence: CAWSADGFGYPQHF. This rearrangement joins TRBV30 to TRBJ1-5. This CDR3 contains 14 residues. The germline CDR1 and CDR2 sequences are GTSNPN and SVGIG (reference sequence).

The chain employs TRBV6-1 and TRBJ2-1; TCRdb returns TRBD1, unconfirmable since there is no DNA. Germline loops: CDR1 MNHNS, CDR2 SASEGT. The CDR3 contains 16 residues. The CDR3: CASSEGRRGPYNEQFF.

The chain is built from TRBV4-2 and TRBJ2-7. The CDR3 sequence is 14 residues long. From germline, CDR1 is LGHNA and CDR2 YNFKEQ. The chain's CDR3 is CASSQGVGAYEQYF.